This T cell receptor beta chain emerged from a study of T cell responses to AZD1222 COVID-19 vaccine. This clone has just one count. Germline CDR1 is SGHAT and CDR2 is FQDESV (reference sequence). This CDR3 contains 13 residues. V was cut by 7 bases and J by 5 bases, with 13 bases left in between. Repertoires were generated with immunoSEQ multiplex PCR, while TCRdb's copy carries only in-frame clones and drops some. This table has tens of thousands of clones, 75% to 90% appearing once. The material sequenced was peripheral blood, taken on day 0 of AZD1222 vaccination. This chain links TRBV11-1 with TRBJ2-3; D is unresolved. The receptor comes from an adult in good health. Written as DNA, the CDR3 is TGTGCCAGCAACGTAGGTTCCGGAGATACGCAGTATTTT. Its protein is CASNVGSGDTQYF.